Sequencing of this T cell receptor beta chain was carried out in a study of shared clonotypes between healthy human individuals. Study at large: CD8 memory received one plate per donor, CD8 naive two, CD4 memory three and CD4 naive three. Study-level findings and limits: Sampling used blood alone; tissue repertoires probably differ. Naive subsets, compared against memory subsets, generally had larger estimated richness values.

Deep-level settings were used for running the assay. Libraries were prepared by immunoSEQ multiplex PCR; TCRdb keeps only in-frame clonotypes and omits some of them. In the table there are about 1,500,000 clones, roughly 96% of which are singletons. Germline assignment: CDR1 SGHRS and CDR2 YFSETQ. With 4 bases removed from V and 7 bases from J, the gap between germline ends came to 12 bases. The length of the CDR3 is 13 residues. As for this clone: Antigen unknown.

The specimen sequenced was naive CD4+ T cells sorted from blood. Subset noted: CD45RA+ positively selected. The sequence derives from a man aged 25-40 years in good health. The chain carries TRBV5-1 and TRBJ2-1; D possibly corresponds to TRBD2 (5 bases). DNA of the CDR3: TGCGCCAGCAGCGAGGGAAGTGAGAATGAGCAGTTCTTC. Protein product: CASSEGSENEQFF.